These 29 T cell receptor beta chains were all obtained from the same sample, sequenced in a study of blood T cell repertoires in COVID-19. Only in-frame clones appear in the TCRdb table, and some are missing; sequencing was by immunoSEQ multiplex PCR. This table has fewer than 300,000 clones, about 80% appearing once. The sample was peripheral blood. The receptors shown here come from a person aged 65 to 79 with COVID-19, enrolled during active disease.

This clone was detected only a few times. The rearrangement links TRBV19 to TRBJ1-6; 10 bases are shared with TRBD1. Looked up from germline, CDR1 is LNHDA and CDR2 is SQIVND (reference sequence). The CDR3 has 16 residues. Trimming at V came to 5 bases and at J to 7 bases, leaving 8 bases not matched to a gene. CDR3 nucleotide sequence: TGTGCCAGTAGTTCAACAGCGGGACAGGGGAATTCACCCCTCCACTTT. Residues: CASSSTAGQGNSPLHF.

The V and J genes are TRBV7-9 and TRBJ2-7; D may be TRBD2 (5 bases). Germline V gene lookup returns CDR1 SEHNR and CDR2 FQNEAQ (reference sequence). The CDR3 covers 12 residues. Trimming removed 1 base from V and 4 bases from J, with 5 bases in between. The CDR3 region is CASSLGRYEQYF. The CDR3 region has the DNA TGTGCCAGCAGCTTAGGGAGGTACGAGCAGTACTTC.

V is TRBV10-3 and J is TRBJ2-3, with a tentative D call TRBD1 (5 bases). Germline CDR1 ENHRY, CDR2 SYGVKD. Trimming removed 4 bases from V and 4 bases from J, with 15 bases in between. The CDR3 has 15 amino acids. The CDR3 protein is CAISGADKYSDTQYF. The CDR3 DNA reads as TGTGCCATCAGTGGGGCGGACAAGTATTCAGATACGCAGTATTTT.

This chain joins TRBV19 and TRBJ1-4; 11 bases map to TRBD1. Germline CDR1 and CDR2: LNHDA and SQIVND (reference sequence). This CDR3 spans 15 amino acids. With V trimmed by 4 bases and J by 8 bases, 6 bases remained unmatched. The CDR3 spells CASSRWTGGEEKLFF. The CDR3 DNA reads as TGTGCCAGTAGTAGATGGACAGGGGGCGAGGAAAAACTGTTTTTT.

The chain joins TRBV5-5 to TRBJ2-7; 10 bases are shared with TRBD1. The germline V gene has CDR1 SGHKS and CDR2 YYEKEE (reference sequence). The CDR3 has 16 residues. V gave up 4 bases and J gave up 2 bases; unmatched junction bases: 9. DNA of the CDR3: TGTGCCAGCAGCCGCCCGGGGGGGACAGGGGCCTACGAGCAGTACTTC. This codes for CASSRPGGTGAYEQYF.

V gene TRBV7-2 combines with J gene TRBJ1-2; 8 positions agree with TRBD1. Germline trimming cut 5 bases from V and 4 bases from J; bases unmatched to any gene: 3. There are 13 residues in the CDR3. Germline loops: CDR1 SGHTA, CDR2 FQGNSA. The DNA for the CDR3 is TGTGCCAGCAGCCAGGACAGGGCCTATGGCTACACCTTC. Its protein is CASSQDRAYGYTF. The variable domain in full, with the rest retrieved from reference TRBV7-2 and TRBJ1-2, is GAGVSQSPSNKVTEKGKDVELRCDPISGHTALYWYRQSLGQGLEFLIYFQGNSAPDKSGLPSDRFSAERTGGSVSTLTIQRTQQEDSAVYLCASSQDRAYGYTFGSGTRLTVV.

The genes are TRBV18 and TRBJ1-2; the match to TRBD1 covers 7 bases. The CDR3 totals 15 residues. The V gene's germline CDR1 is KGHSH and CDR2 LQKENI. Trimming took 2 bases from V and 5 from J; bases not matched to a gene: 8. The CDR3 DNA is TGTGCCAGCTCACCAGGGACAGTTAATGCTTATGGCTACACCTTC. This gives the protein CASSPGTVNAYGYTF. The full variable domain, in which reference TRBV18 and TRBJ1-2 provide the parts outside the CDR3, is NAGVMQNPRHLVRRRGQEARLRCSPMKGHSHVYWYRQLPEEGLKFMVYLQKENIIDESGMPKERFSAEFPKEGPSILRIQQVVRGDSAAYFCASSPGTVNAYGYTFGSGTRLTVV.

The V call is TRBV6-5, the J call TRBJ2-5, with D maybe TRBD1 (6 bases). This CDR3 has 15 amino acids. Germline-derived CDR1 and CDR2 are MNHEY and SVGAGI. V lost 7 bases to trimming and J lost 4 bases, with 19 bases between them. The CDR3 sequence: CASTDPGHNLETQYF. CDR3 nucleotides: TGTGCCAGCACGGATCCGGGACATAACTTAGAGACCCAGTACTTC.

The rearrangement uses TRBV9 and TRBJ2-7, with a possible D match to TRBD2 (5 bases). Germline loops: CDR1 SGDLS, CDR2 YYNGEE. The CDR3 length is 15 residues. V was cut by 5 bases and J by 2 bases, with 17 bases left in between. CDR3 DNA: TGTGCCAGCAGTTCCCGAGCCGGGGTACCCTACGAGCAGTACTTC. Translating it yields CASSSRAGVPYEQYF.

The V and J genes are TRBV10-3 and TRBJ1-2; no firm D call. This CDR3 has 12 residues. Germline CDR1 and CDR2: ENHRY and SYGVKD. Trimming removed 10 bases from V and 0 bases from J, with 9 bases in between. CDR3 sequence reads: CATAIANYGYTF. The CDR3 coding sequence is TGTGCCACCGCAATAGCTAACTATGGCTACACCTTC.

This clone has only one observation. The chain joins TRBV27 to TRBJ2-1; 13 nucleotides line up with TRBD2. This CDR3 is 15 amino acids long. Trimming took 8 bases from V and 8 from J; bases not matched to a gene: 9. Per the germline V gene, CDR1 is MNHEY and CDR2 is SMNVEV (reference sequence). The CDR3 reads CASGGLAGLADEQFF. The DNA for the CDR3 is TGTGCCAGCGGGGGACTAGCGGGGTTAGCAGATGAGCAGTTCTTC.

The chain is built from TRBV6-5 and TRBJ1-6; 8 bases agree with TRBD1. This CDR3 is built from 14 residues. The J segment lost 6 bases and the V segment lost 4 bases, leaving 2 bases of the junction unmatched. CDR1 and CDR2 from the germline V gene are MNHEY and SVGAGI. The CDR3 coding sequence is TGTGCCAGCAGTTCGGACAGGGCTAATTCACCCCTCCACTTT. Protein: CASSSDRANSPLHF.

This rearrangement joins TRBV2 to TRBJ2-1; TRBD2 matches 16 bases. This CDR3 region has 18 residues. CDR1 SNHLY and CDR2 FYNNEI come from the germline V gene. With V trimmed by 11 bases and J by 0 bases, 10 bases remained unmatched. The CDR3 loop reads CAQLGTSGRVSSYNEQFF. CDR3 DNA: TGTGCCCAGTTGGGGACTAGCGGGAGGGTAAGCTCCTACAATGAGCAGTTCTTC. The whole variable domain, remainder taken from reference TRBV2 and TRBJ2-1, is EPEVTQTPSHQVTQMGQEVILRCVPISNHLYFYWYRQILGQKVEFLVSFYNNEISEKSEIFDDQFSVERPDGSNFTLKIRSTKLEDSAMYFCAQLGTSGRVSSYNEQFFGPGTRLTVL.

This sequence joins TRBV6-5 and TRBJ1-2; D is perhaps TRBD1 (5 bases). This CDR3 is 12 amino acids long. The ends were cut back, 10 bases at V and 7 bases at J, with 16 bases in the middle. The germline CDR1 and CDR2 sequences are MNHEY and SVGAGI. CDR3 DNA sequence: TGTGCCACCCTACGGGGGGAGGGTGGCTACACCTTC. Its protein product is CATLRGEGGYTF.

The V and J genes are TRBV19 and TRBJ2-4; weak D call: TRBD1 (6 bases). The CDR3 covers 15 residues. V was pared by 4 bases and J by 6 bases, with 16 bases between. The germline gives CDR1 LNHDA, CDR2 SQIVND (reference sequence). CDR3 DNA sequence: TGTGCCAGTAGTAATTTGAACAGGGTGGGAAACATTCAGTACTTC. Its protein is CASSNLNRVGNIQYF.

The chain combines TRBV19 with TRBJ2-7, with 8 bases lining up with TRBD1. Germline values: CDR1 LNHDA, CDR2 SQIVND (reference sequence). The CDR3 contains 13 residues. J gave up 6 bases and V 3 bases, and 4 bases lay outside the gene matches. The CDR3 DNA reads as TGTGCCAGTAGTATGGACAGGGTAAGCGAGCAGTACTTC. Amino acids: CASSMDRVSEQYF. Based on the CDR3 plus reference TRBV19 and TRBJ2-7, the full variable domain is DGGITQSPKYLFRKEGQNVTLSCEQNLNHDAMYWYRQDPGQGLRLIYYSQIVNDFQKGDIAEGYSVSREKKESFPLTVTSAQKNPTAFYLCASSMDRVSEQYFGPGTRLTVT.

This sequence joins TRBV4-3 and TRBJ2-7, with 9 bases that match TRBD2. The germline CDR1 and CDR2 sequences are LGHNA and YSLEER. The CDR3 is made up of 15 amino acids. V shed 1 base and J 4 bases; nucleotides not matched to a gene: 5. CDR3 bases: TGCGCCAGCAGCCAAGTCTCTAGCGGGGAATACGAGCAGTACTTC. It translates to CASSQVSSGEYEQYF.

The rearrangement links TRBV3-1 (or the pseudogene TRBV3-2) to TRBJ1-2; D perhaps matches TRBD1 (6 bases). V shed 1 base and J shed 4 bases, with 13 bases lying between them. This CDR3 has 15 amino acids. Germline V lookup: CDR1 LGHDT, CDR2 YNNKEL (reference sequence). In DNA, the CDR3 is TGTGCCAGCAGCCAAGGATTGCTAGGGGGCTATGGCTACACCTTC. It is translated as CASSQGLLGGYGYTF.

The chain uses TRBV28 and TRBJ2-7; TRBD1 aligns across 7 bases. The CDR3 is 11 residues long. V trimming: 7 bases; J trimming: 3 bases; junction bases outside the gene matches: 0. CDR1 and CDR2 (germline): MDHEN, SYDVKM. The CDR3 nucleotides are TGTGCCAGCACAGGGGGCTACGAGCAGTACTTC. Encoded protein: CASTGGYEQYF.

The genes are TRBV18 and TRBJ2-1; no reliable D call. CDR1 and CDR2 from the germline V gene are KGHSH and LQKENI. Trimming shortened V by 3 bases and J by 6 bases, and 12 bases separated the two germline ends. The length of the CDR3 is 14 residues. CDR3 bases: TGTGCCAGCTCACCCAACTCCGCTGGCAATGAGCAGTTCTTC. Translation gives CASSPNSAGNEQFF.

CDR3 in amino acids: CASRLSGSGYEQYF. The CDR3 nucleotides read TGTGCCAGCAGACTGAGCGGGAGTGGGTACGAGCAGTACTTC. The V call is TRBV6-6, the J call TRBJ2-7; 8 nucleotides line up with TRBD2. CDR3 length: 14 amino acids. Losses at the gene ends were 6 bases for V and 4 bases for J; bases not matched to a gene: 8. Germline V gene lookup returns CDR1 MNHNY and CDR2 SVGAGI (reference sequence).

J is TRBJ2-1 and V is TRBV7-8, with D possibly matching TRBD1 (5 bases). V was shortened by 4 bases and J by 2 bases, with 15 bases between the two germline ends. The germline gives CDR1 SGHVS, CDR2 FQNEAQ. This CDR3 contains 16 residues. CDR3 nucleotides: TGTGCCAGCAGCTCCACCGAAACAGGAGCCTACAATGAGCAGTTCTTC. This gives the protein CASSSTETGAYNEQFF.

V is TRBV7-2 and J is TRBJ2-5, with 8 bases matching TRBD2. The CDR3 runs to 16 residues. Germline CDR1 is SGHTA and CDR2 is FQGNSA. The V and J ends lost 0 bases and 5 bases, in that order; junction bases with no gene match: 8. As DNA, the CDR3 is TGTGCCAGCAGCTTAGCTGGCGGGAGGAGTGTGGAGACCCAGTACTTC. This gives the protein CASSLAGGRSVETQYF.

V gene TRBV2 combines with J gene TRBJ2-3, with 10 bases that match TRBD2. The CDR3 length is 17 residues. The germline gives CDR1 SNHLY, CDR2 FYNNEI. The ends lost 4 bases at V and 0 bases at J; junction bases unmatched: 7. The CDR3, as DNA: TGTGCCAGCAGTGGGATTAGCGGGGGGCATAGCACAGATACGCAGTATTTT. Protein: CASSGISGGHSTDTQYF.

The CDR3 spells CASSQDPPGTGNPYEQYF. The DNA for the CDR3 is TGCGCCAGCAGCCAAGACCCCCCCGGGACAGGTAACCCCTACGAGCAGTACTTC. The chain recombines TRBV4-3 with TRBJ2-7; 8 nucleotides align to TRBD1. V shed 0 bases, J shed 2 bases, and the junction held 12 bases outside the gene matches. This CDR3 has 18 residues. Germline V lookup: CDR1 LGHNA, CDR2 YSLEER.

This chain joins TRBV7-3 and TRBJ2-1, with TRBD2 as a possible D gene (6 bases). CDR1 is SGHTA and CDR2 is FQGTGA in the germline V gene. CDR3 length equals 14 residues. Trimming took off 5 bases at V and 1 base at J, with 9 bases between the two ends. CDR3 sequence reads: CASSQSGSYNEQFF. Written as DNA, the CDR3 is TGTGCCAGCAGCCAAAGCGGGTCCTACAATGAGCAGTTCTTC.

The chain couples TRBV11-2 to TRBJ1-4, with a weak D call TRBD1 (6 bases). V lost 4 bases, J lost 8 bases, and 23 bases lay in between. CDR3 length: 17 residues. Germline assignment: CDR1 SGHAT and CDR2 FQNNGV. CDR3 region: CASSSLALYRVGEKLFF. The DNA of the CDR3 is TGTGCCAGCAGCTCCTTAGCCCTCTACAGGGTAGGGGAAAAACTGTTTTTT.

The rearrangement uses TRBV4-2 and TRBJ2-1, with 7 positions matching TRBD1. Losses at the gene ends were 0 bases for V and 9 bases for J; bases not matched to a gene: 8. This CDR3 region has 15 residues. From germline, CDR1 is LGHNA and CDR2 YNFKEQ. The CDR3 sequence: CASSQETGKLGEQFF. CDR3 DNA: TGTGCCAGCAGCCAAGAGACAGGGAAGTTGGGTGAGCAGTTCTTC.

The DNA for the CDR3 is TGTGCCAGCGGCTTCCTGGAGACCCAGTACTTC. This sequence encodes CASGFLETQYF. The genes are TRBV2 and TRBJ2-5; D remains unclear. The V and J ends lost 8 bases and 5 bases respectively, with 9 bases between them. This CDR3 has 11 residues. Germline loops: CDR1 SNHLY, CDR2 FYNNEI.